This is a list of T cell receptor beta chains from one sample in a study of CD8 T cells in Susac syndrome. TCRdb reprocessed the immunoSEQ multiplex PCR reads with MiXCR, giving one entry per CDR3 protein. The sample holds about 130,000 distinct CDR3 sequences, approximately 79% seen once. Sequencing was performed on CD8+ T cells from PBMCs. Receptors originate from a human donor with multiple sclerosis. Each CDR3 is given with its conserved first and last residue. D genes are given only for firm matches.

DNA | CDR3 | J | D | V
TGCGCCAGCAGCCTCAGAAGACAGGGGGAGACCCAGTACTTC | CASSLRRQGETQYF | TRBJ2-5 | TRBD1 | TRBV4-1
TGTGCCAGCAGCCTTAAGAGACAGGGTTCGGCTGGAAACACCATATATTTT | CASSLKRQGSAGNTIYF | TRBJ1-3 | TRBD1 | TRBV7-9
TGTGCCTGGAAAGTAGGGGGCACTGAAGCTTTCTTT | CAWKVGGTEAFF | TRBJ1-1 | NA | TRBV30
TGTGCCAGCAGCCCGGGGCTAGCGGGAGGATGGGATACGCAGTATTTT | CASSPGLAGGWDTQYF | TRBJ2-3 | TRBD2 | TRBV9
TGTGCCAGCCGGGACGGTTCAAATGAAAAACTGTTTTTT | CASRDGSNEKLFF | TRBJ1-4 | NA | TRBV6-5
TGCGCCAGCAGCCAGGCCCACCTCCGGGACTTCGGTGGCTACACCTTC | CASSQAHLRDFGGYTF | TRBJ1-2 | NA | TRBV4-3
TGTGCCAGCAGTTTAGGGTATGCCTACAATGAGCAGTTCTTC | CASSLGYAYNEQFF | TRBJ2-1 | NA | TRBV12-3/TRBV12-4
TGCAGCGTTGTCCGCGGCACCGGGGAGCTGTTTTTT | CSVVRGTGELFF | TRBJ2-2 | NA | TRBV29-1
TGTGCCTGGAGTGTTGGGGTTGGCTACACCTTC | CAWSVGVGYTF | TRBJ1-2 | NA | TRBV30
TGTGCCAGCAGCCTTTTGACAGGGAAAGACGAGCAGTACTTC | CASSLLTGKDEQYF | TRBJ2-7 | TRBD1 | TRBV28
TGTGCCAGCAGTTTCATCCCGACAGCGAATGAGCAGTTCTTC | CASSFIPTANEQFF | TRBJ2-1 | NA | TRBV27
TGTGCCAGCAGCTTGTTGCTAGCGGGTGACACCGGGGAGCTGTTTTTT | CASSLLLAGDTGELFF | TRBJ2-2 | TRBD2 | TRBV5-6
TGTGCCAGCAGTTTTGGATCTGGACAGCCCCAGCATTTT | CASSFGSGQPQHF | TRBJ1-5 | NA | TRBV27
TGTGCCAGCAGCCAGCTACCGGGACAGAGGTACAATGAGCAGTTCTTC | CASSQLPGQRYNEQFF | TRBJ2-1 | TRBD1 | TRBV7-9